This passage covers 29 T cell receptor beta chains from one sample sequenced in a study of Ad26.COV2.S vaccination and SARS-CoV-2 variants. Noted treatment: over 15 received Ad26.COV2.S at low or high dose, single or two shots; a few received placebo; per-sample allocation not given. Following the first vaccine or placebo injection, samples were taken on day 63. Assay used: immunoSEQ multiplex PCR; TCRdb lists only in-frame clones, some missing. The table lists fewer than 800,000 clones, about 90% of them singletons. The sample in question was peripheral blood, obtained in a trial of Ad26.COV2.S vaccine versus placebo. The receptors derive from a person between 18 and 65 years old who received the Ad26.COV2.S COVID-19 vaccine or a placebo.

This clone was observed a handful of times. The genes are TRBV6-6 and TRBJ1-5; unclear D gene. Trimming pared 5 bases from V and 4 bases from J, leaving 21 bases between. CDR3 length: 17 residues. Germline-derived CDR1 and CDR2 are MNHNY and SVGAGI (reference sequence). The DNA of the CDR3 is TGTGCCAGCAGTCAGGTGGCCCCCGTGTGGGGTAATCAGCCCCAGCATTTT. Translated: CASSQVAPVWGNQPQHF.

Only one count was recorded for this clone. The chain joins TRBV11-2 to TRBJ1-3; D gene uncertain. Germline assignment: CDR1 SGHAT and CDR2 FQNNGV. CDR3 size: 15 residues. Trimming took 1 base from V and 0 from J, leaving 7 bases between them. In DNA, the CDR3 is TGTGCCAGCAGCTTAGGGGCAGGCTCTGGAAACACCATATATTTT. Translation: CASSLGAGSGNTIYF.

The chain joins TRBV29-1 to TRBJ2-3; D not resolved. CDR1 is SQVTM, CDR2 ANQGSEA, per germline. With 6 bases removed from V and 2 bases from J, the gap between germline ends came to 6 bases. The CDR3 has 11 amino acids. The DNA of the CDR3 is TGCAGCGTGGATTACACAGATACGCAGTATTTT. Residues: CSVDYTDTQYF.

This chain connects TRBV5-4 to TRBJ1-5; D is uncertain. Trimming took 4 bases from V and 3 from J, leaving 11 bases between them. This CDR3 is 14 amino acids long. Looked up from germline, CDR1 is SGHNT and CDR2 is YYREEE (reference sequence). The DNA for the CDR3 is TGTGCCAGCAGCACGGCCCCATTCAATCAGCCCCAGCATTTT. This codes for CASSTAPFNQPQHF.

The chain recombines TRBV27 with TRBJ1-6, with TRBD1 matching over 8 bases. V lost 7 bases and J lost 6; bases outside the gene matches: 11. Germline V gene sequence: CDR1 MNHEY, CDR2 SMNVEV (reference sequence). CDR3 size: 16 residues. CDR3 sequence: CASKFRDRGFNSPLHF. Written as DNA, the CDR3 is TGTGCCAGCAAGTTCCGCGACAGGGGATTTAATTCACCCCTCCACTTT.

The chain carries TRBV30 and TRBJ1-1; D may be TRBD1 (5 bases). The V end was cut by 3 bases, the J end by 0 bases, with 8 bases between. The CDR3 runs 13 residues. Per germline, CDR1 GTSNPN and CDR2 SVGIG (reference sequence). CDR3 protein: CAWRDMMNTEAFF. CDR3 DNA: TGTGCCTGGAGGGACATGATGAACACTGAAGCTTTCTTT.

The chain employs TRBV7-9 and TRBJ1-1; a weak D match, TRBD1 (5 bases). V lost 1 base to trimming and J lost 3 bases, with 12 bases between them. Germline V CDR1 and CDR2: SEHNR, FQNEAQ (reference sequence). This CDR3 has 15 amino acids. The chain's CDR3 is CASSLGPGRDTEAFF. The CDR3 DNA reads TGTGCCAGCAGCTTAGGCCCAGGGAGGGACACTGAAGCTTTCTTT.

The CDR3 region is CSVEATSGSRETQYF. The CDR3 bases are TGCAGCGTTGAAGCGACTAGCGGGAGCAGAGAGACCCAGTACTTC. The J gene is TRBJ2-5, the V gene TRBV29-1; 12 bases fit TRBD2. This CDR3 contains 15 residues. The junction had 4 bases not matched to a gene; V was cut back by 1 base and J by 4 bases. The germline V gene has CDR1 SQVTM and CDR2 ANQGSEA.

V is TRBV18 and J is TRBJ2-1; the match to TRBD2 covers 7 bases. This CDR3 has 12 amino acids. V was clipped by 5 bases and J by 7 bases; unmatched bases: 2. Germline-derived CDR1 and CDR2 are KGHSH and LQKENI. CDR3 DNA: TGTGCCAGCTCAACCGGGGGGAATGAGCAGTTCTTC. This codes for CASSTGGNEQFF.

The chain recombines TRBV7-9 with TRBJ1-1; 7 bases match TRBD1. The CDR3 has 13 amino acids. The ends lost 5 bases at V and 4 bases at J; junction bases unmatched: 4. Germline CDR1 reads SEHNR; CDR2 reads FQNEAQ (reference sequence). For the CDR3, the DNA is TGTGCCAGCAGCCCGACAGGGAGCACTGAAGCTTTCTTT. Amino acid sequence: CASSPTGSTEAFF. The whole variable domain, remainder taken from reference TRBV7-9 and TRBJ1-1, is DTGVSQNPRHKITKRGQNVTFRCDPISEHNRLYWYRQTLGQGPEFLTYFQNEAQLEKSRLLSDRFSAERPKGSFSTLEIQRTEQGDSAMYLCASSPTGSTEAFFGQGTRLTVV.

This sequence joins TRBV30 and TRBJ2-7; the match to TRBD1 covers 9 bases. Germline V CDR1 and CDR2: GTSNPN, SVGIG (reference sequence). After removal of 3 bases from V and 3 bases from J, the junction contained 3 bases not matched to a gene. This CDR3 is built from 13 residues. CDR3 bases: TGTGCCTGGAGCGCGGGACAGGGCTACGAGCAGTACTTC. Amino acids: CAWSAGQGYEQYF.

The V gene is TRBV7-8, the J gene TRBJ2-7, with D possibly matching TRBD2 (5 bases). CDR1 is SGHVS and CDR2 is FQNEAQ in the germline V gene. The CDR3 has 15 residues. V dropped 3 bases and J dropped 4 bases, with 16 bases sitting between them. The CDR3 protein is CASSLAVTSGYEQYF. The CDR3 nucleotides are TGTGCCAGCAGCTTGGCAGTTACTAGTGGGTACGAGCAGTACTTC.

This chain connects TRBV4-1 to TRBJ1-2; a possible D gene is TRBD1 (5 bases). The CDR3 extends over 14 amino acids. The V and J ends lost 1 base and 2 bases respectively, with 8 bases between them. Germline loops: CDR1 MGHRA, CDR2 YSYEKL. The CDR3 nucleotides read TGCGCCAGCAGCCAAGGTTCAGGGAACTATGGCTACACCTTC. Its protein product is CASSQGSGNYGYTF.

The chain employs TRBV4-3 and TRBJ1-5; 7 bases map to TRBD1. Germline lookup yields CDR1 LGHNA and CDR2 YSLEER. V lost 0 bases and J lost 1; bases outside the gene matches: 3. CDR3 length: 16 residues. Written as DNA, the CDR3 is TGCGCCAGCAGCCAAGATAGACAGGGAAGCAATCAGCCCCAGCATTTT. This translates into CASSQDRQGSNQPQHF.

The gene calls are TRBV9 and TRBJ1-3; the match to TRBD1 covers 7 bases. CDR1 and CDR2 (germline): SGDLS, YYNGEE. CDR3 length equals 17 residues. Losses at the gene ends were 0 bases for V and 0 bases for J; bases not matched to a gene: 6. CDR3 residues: CASSVAATGNSGNTIYF. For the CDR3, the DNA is TGTGCCAGCAGCGTAGCGGCGACAGGGAACTCTGGAAACACCATATATTTT.

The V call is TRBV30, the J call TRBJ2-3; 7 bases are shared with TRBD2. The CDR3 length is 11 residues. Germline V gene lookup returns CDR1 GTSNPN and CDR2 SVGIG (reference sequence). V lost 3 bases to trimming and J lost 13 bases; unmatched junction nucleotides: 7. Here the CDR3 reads CAWSAGGREYF. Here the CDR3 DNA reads TGTGCCTGGAGCGCCGGGGGGAGAGAGTATTTT. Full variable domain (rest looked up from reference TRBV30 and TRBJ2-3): SQTIHQWPATLVQPVGSPLSLECTVEGTSNPNLYWYRQAAGRGLQLLFYSVGIGQISSEVPQNLSASRPQDRQFILSSKKLLLSDSGFYLCAWSAGGREYFGPGTRLTVL.

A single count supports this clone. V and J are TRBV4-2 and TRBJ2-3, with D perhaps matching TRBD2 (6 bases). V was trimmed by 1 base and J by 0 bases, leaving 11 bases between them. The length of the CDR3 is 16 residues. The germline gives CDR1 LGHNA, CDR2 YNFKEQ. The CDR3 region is CASSQGLGYSTDTQYF. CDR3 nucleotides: TGTGCCAGCAGCCAAGGACTAGGCTATAGCACAGATACGCAGTATTTT.

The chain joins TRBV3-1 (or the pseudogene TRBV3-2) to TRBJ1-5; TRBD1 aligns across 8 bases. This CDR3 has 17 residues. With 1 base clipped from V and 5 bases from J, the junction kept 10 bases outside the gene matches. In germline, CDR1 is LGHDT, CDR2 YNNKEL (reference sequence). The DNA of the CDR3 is TGTGCCAGCAGCCAAGGACGCCGGACAGGGTCCCATCAGCCCCAGCATTTT. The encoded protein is CASSQGRRTGSHQPQHF.

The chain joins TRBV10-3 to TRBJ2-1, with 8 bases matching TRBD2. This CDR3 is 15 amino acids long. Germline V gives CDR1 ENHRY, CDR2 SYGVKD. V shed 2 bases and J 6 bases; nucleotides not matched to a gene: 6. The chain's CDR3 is CAISERRGALNEQFF. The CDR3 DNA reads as TGTGCCATCAGTGAGAGGCGGGGGGCTCTCAATGAGCAGTTCTTC.

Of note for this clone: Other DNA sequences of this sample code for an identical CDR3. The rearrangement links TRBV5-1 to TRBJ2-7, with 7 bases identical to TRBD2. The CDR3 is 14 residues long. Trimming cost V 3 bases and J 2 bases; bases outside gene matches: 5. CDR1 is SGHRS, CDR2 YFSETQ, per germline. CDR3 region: CASSWGEGPYEQYF. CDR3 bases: TGCGCCAGCAGCTGGGGGGAGGGCCCCTACGAGCAGTACTTC.

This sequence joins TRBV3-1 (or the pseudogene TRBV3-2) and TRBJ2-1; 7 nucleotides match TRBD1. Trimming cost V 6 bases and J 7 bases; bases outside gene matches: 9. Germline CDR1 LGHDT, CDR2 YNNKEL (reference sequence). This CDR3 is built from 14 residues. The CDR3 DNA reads TGTGCCAGCAGTCCGGGACAGTCCGGAAATGAGCAGTTCTTC. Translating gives CASSPGQSGNEQFF.

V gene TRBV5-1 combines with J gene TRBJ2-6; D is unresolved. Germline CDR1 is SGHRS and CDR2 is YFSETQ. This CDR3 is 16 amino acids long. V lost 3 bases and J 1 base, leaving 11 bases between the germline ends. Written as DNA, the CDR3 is TGCGCCAGCAGCTCTGTTTTACTGTCTGGGGCCAACGTCCTGACTTTC. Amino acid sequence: CASSSVLLSGANVLTF.

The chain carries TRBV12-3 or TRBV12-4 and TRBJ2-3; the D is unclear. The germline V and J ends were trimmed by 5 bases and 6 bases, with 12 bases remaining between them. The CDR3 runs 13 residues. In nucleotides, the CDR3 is TGTGCCAGCAGTCCCCCGGGTTTGGATACGCAGTATTTT. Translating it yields CASSPPGLDTQYF.

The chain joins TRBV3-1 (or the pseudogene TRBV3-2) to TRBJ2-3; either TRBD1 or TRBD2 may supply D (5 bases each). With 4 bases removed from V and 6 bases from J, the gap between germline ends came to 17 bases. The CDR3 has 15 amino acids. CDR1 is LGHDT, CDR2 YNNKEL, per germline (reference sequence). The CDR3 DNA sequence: TGTGCCAGCAGCCCGTATGGGACCGCGACGGATACGCAGTATTTT. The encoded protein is CASSPYGTATDTQYF.

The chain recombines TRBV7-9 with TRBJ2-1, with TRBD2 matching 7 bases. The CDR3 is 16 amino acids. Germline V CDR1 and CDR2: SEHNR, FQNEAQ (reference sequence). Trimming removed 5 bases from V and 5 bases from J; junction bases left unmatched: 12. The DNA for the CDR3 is TGTGCCAGCAGCGTCCCCGGGACTAAGGCAGACAATGAGCAGTTCTTC. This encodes CASSVPGTKADNEQFF.

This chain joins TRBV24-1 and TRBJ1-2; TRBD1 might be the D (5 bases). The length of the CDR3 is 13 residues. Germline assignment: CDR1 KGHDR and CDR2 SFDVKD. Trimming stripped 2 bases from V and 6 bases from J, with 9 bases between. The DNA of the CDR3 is TGTGCCACCAGTGATTATTTGGGGGATGGCTACACCTTC. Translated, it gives CATSDYLGDGYTF.

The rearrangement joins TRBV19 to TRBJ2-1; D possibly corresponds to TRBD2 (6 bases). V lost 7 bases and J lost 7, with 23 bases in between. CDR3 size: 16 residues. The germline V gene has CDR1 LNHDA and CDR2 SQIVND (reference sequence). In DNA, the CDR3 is TGTGCCAGTACCGACCGAAACGGGGGATTGGGGAATGAGCAGTTCTTC. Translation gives CASTDRNGGLGNEQFF. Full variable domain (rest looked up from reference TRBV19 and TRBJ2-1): DGGITQSPKYLFRKEGQNVTLSCEQNLNHDAMYWYRQDPGQGLRLIYYSQIVNDFQKGDIAEGYSVSREKKESFPLTVTSAQKNPTAFYLCASTDRNGGLGNEQFFGPGTRLTVL.

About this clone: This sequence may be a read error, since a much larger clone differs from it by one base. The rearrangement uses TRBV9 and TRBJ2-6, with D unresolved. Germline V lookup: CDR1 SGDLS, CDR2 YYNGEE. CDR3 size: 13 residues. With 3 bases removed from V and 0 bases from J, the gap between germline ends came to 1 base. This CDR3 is CASSDSGANVLTF. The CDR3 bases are TGTGCCAGCAGCGACTCTGGGGCCAACGTCCTGACTTTC.

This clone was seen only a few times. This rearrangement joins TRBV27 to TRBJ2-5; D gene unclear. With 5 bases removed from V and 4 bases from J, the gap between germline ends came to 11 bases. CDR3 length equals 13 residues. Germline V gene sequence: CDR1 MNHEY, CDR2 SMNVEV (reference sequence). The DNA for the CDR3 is TGTGCCAGCAGTGTCCGGGCCCGAGAGACCCAGTACTTC. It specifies CASSVRARETQYF.